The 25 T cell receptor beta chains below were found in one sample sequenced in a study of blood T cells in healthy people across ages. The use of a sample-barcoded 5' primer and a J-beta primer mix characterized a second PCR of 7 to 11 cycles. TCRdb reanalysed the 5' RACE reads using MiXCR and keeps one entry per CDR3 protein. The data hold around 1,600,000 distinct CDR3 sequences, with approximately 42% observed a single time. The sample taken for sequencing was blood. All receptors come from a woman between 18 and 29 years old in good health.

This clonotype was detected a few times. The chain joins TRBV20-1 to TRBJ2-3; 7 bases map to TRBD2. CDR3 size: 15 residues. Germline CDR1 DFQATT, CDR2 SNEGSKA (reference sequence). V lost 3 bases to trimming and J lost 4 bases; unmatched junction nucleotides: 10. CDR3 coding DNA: TGCAGTGCTAGTGGGGCGGGAGAGGAGGCAGATACGCAGTATTTT. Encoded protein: CSASGAGEEADTQYF.

CDR3 sequence (DNA): TGCAGTGCTAGAGACCCCCCGGGTGGGGACATAGGAGAGACCCAGTACTTC. It codes for CSARDPPGGDIGETQYF. The chain couples TRBV20-1 to TRBJ2-5; TRBD1 might be the D (6 bases). Per the germline V gene, CDR1 is DFQATT and CDR2 is SNEGSKA (reference sequence). V was cut by 0 bases and J by 4 bases, with 21 bases left in between. The CDR3 spans 17 residues.

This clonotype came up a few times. CDR3 amino acids: CASSPKRELGYEQYF. The CDR3 DNA sequence: TGTGCCAGCAGTCCCAAGCGGGAACTTGGGTACGAGCAGTACTTC. The chain is built from TRBV7-2 and TRBJ2-7; 7 nucleotides line up with TRBD2. Per the germline V gene, CDR1 is SGHTA and CDR2 is FQGNSA. J gave up 4 bases and V 6 bases, and 12 bases lay outside the gene matches. This CDR3 is 15 amino acids long.

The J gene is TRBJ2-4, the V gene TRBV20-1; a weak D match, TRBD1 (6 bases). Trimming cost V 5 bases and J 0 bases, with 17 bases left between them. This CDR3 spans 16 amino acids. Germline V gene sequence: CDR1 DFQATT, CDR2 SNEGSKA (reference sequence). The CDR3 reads CSARTEVLLAKNIQYF. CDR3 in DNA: TGCAGTGCTCGGACAGAGGTCTTACTAGCCAAAAACATTCAGTACTTC.

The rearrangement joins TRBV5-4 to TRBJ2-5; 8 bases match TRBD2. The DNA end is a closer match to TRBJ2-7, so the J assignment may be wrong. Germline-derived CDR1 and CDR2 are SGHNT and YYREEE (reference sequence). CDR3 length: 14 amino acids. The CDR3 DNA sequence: TGTGCCAGCAGCTTGGCGCGGGAGGCGAGCGAGCAGTACTTC. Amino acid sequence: CASSLAREASEQYF.

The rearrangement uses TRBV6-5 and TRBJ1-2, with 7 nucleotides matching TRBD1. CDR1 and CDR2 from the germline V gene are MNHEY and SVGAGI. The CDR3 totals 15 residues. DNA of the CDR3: TGTGTCACCCACCCCGGCCGAGACAGGGTCTATGGCTACACCTTC. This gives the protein CVTHPGRDRVYGYTF.

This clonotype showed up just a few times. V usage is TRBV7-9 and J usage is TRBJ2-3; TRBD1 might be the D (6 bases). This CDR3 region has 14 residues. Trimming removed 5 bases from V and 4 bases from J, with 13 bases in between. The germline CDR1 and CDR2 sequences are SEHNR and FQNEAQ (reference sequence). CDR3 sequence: CASSPRTDSDTQYF. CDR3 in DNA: TGTGCCAGCAGCCCCAGGACAGATTCAGATACGCAGTATTTT.

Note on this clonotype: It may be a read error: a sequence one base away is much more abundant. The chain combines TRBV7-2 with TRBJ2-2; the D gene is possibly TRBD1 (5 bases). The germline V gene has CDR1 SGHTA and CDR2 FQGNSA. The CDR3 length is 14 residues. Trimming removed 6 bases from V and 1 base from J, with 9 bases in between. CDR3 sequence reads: CASRHTGNTGELFF. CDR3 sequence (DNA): TGTGCCAGCAGACATACAGGGAACACCGGGGAGCTGTTTTTT.

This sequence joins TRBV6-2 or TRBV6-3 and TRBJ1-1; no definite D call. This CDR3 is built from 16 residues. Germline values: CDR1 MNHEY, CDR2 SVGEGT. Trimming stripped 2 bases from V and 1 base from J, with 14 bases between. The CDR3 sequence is CASSYGVRQKNTEAFF. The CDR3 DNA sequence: TGTGCCAGCAGTTACGGTGTTAGGCAGAAGAACACTGAAGCTTTCTTT.

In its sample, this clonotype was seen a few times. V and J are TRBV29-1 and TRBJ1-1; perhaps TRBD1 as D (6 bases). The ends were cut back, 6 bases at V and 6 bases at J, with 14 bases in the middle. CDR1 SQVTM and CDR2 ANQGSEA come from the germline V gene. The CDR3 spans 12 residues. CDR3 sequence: CSVPGTTPEAFF. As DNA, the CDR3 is TGCAGCGTCCCCGGGACAACCCCTGAAGCTTTCTTT.

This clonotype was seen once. In DNA, the CDR3 is TGTGCCAGCAGGTCGGGACAGGGGGATGGCTACACCTTC. It specifies CASRSGQGDGYTF. The chain employs TRBV12-3 or TRBV12-4 and TRBJ1-2; 11 nucleotides match TRBD1. The CDR3 covers 13 residues. The ends lost 6 bases at V and 6 bases at J; junction bases unmatched: 3.

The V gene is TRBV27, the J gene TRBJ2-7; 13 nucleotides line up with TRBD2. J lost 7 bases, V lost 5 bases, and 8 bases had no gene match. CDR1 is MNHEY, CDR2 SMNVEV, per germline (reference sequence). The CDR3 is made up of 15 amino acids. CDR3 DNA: TGTGCCAGCAGTCCAACTAGCGGGGGGGTCAATGAGCAGTACTTC. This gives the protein CASSPTSGGVNEQYF.

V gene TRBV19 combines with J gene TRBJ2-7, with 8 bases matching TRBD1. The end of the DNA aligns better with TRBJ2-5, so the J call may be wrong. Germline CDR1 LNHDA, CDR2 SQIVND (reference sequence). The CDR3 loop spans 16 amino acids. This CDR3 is CASSTRTGRPWETQYF. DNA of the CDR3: TGTGCCAGTAGTACCCGGACAGGGCGTCCGTGGGAGACCCAGTACTTC.

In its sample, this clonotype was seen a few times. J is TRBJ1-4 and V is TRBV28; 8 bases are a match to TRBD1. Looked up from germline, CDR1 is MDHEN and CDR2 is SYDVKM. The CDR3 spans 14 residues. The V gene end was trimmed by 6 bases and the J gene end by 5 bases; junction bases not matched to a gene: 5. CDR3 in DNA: TGTGCCAGCAGCCGACAGGGGTGGAATGAAAAACTGTTTTTT. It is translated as CASSRQGWNEKLFF. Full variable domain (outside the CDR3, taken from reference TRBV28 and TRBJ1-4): DVKVTQSSRYLVKRTGEKVFLECVQDMDHENMFWYRQDPGLGLRLIYFSYDVKMKEKGDIPEGYSVSREKKERFSLILESASTNQTSMYLCASSRQGWNEKLFFGSGTQLSVL.

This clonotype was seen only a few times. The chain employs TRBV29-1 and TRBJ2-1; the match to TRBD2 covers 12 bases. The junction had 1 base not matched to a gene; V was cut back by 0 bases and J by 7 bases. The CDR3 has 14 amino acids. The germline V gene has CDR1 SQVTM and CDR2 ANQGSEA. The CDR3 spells CSVEETSGSNEQFF. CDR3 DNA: TGCAGCGTTGAAGAGACTAGCGGGAGTAATGAGCAGTTCTTC.

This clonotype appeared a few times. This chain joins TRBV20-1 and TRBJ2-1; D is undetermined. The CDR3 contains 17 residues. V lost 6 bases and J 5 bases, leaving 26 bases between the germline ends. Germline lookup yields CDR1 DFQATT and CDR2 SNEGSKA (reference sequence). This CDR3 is CSAIRGGFRGPNNEQFF. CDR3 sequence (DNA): TGCAGTGCCATCCGTGGCGGCTTCAGAGGCCCAAACAATGAGCAGTTCTTC.

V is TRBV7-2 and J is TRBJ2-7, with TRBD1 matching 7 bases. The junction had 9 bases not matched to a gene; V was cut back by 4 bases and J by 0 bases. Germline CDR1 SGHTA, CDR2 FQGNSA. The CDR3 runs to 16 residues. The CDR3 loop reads CASSYTRDSGSYEQYF. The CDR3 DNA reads TGTGCCAGCAGCTACACCCGGGACAGTGGCTCCTACGAGCAGTACTTC.

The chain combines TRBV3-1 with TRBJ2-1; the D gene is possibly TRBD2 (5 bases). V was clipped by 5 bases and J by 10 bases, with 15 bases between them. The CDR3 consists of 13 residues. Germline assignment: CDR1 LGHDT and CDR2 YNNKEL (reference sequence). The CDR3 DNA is TGTGCCAGCAGCAGGTACGCTTCGGGGGAGCAGTTCTTC. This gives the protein CASSRYASGEQFF.

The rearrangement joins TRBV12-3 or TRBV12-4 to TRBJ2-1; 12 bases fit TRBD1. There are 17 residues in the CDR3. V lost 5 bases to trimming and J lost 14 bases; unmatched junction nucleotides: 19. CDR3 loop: CASSTSLGQGAEGVKFF. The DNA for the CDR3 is TGTGCCAGCAGTACCAGCCTGGGACAGGGGGCAGAGGGAGTCAAGTTCTTC.

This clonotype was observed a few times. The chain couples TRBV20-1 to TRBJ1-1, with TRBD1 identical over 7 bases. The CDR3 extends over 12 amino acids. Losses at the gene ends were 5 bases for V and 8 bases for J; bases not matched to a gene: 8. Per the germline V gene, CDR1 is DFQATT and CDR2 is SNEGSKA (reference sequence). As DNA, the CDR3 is TGCAGTGCTGTATACGGGACAGTCGAAGCTTTCTTT. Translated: CSAVYGTVEAFF.

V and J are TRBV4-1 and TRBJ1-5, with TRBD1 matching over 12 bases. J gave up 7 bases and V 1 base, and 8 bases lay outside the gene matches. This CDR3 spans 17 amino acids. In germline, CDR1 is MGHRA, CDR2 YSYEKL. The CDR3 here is CASSQAGTGGAGQPQHF. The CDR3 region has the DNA TGCGCCAGCAGCCAAGCCGGGACAGGGGGCGCGGGGCAGCCCCAGCATTTT.

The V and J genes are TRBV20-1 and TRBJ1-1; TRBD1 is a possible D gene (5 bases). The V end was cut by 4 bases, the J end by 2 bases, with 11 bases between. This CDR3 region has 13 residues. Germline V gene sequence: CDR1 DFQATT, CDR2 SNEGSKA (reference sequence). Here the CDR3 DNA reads TGCAGTGCTATCCCGACAGATAACACTGAAGCTTTCTTT. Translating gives CSAIPTDNTEAFF.

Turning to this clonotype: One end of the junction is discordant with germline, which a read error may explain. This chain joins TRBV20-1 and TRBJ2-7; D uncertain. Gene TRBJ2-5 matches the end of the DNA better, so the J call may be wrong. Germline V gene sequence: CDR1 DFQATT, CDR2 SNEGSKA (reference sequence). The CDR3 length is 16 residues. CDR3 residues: CSAGERGDWGQETQYF. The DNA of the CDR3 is TGCAGTGCTGGAGAGAGAGGAGACTGGGGACAAGAGACCCAGTACTTC.

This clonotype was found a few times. CDR3 protein: CASSFAGTNTEAFF. CDR3 DNA: TGTGCCAGCAGCTTCGCCGGGACGAACACTGAAGCTTTCTTT. The V call is TRBV12-3 or TRBV12-4, the J call TRBJ1-1, with D possibly being TRBD1 (5 bases). The V gene lost 6 bases and the J gene lost 1 base, with 12 bases spanning the gap. There are 14 residues in the CDR3.

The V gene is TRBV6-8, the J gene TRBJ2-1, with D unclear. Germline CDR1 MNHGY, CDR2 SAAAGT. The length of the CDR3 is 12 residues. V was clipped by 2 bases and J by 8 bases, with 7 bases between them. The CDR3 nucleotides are TGTGCCAGCAGTTACCCCAAACATGAGCAGTTCTTC. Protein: CASSYPKHEQFF.